Below are 27 T cell receptor beta chains sequenced from a single sample in a study of shared clonotypes between healthy human individuals. Generated by immunoSEQ multiplex PCR, the TCRdb table keeps only in-frame clones and is missing some. Seen here are 450,000 or so clones, approximately 77% observed once, and the top ten hold more than 10%. Sequenced: PBMCs. These receptor sequences come from a woman aged 40 to 55 in good health. Some clones in this sample may be carry-over from other donors' samples.

This clone came up once. One end of the junction varies from germline; a read error may be responsible. Other DNA sequences in this sample translate to the same CDR3. The chain recombines TRBV7-2 with TRBJ2-5; 8 positions match TRBD2. The CDR3 covers 15 residues. The germline gives CDR1 SGHTA, CDR2 FQGNSA. For the CDR3, the DNA is TGTGCTAGCAGCCCCCGGACTAGCTCTGGTGGGACCCAGTACTTC. This codes for CASSPRTSSGGTQYF.

This clone was detected a few times. Other DNA sequences in this sample translate to the same CDR3. CDR3 region: CASSRRGPYEQYF. In nucleotides, the CDR3 is TGTGCCAGCAGCCGCCGGGGCCCCTACGAGCAGTACTTC. The rearrangement uses TRBV27 and TRBJ2-7; either TRBD1 or TRBD2 may supply D (5 bases each). Germline values: CDR1 MNHEY, CDR2 SMNVEV (reference sequence). Trimming removed 6 bases at V and 2 bases at J, with 11 bases between. The CDR3 is 13 residues long.

The rearrangement joins TRBV9 to TRBJ2-3; 7 positions agree with TRBD2. The CDR3 extends over 11 amino acids. The V gene's germline CDR1 is SGDLS and CDR2 YYNGEE. The J segment lost 9 bases and the V segment lost 3 bases, leaving 1 base of the junction unmatched. The CDR3 sequence is CASSGEGTQYF. Written as DNA, the CDR3 is TGTGCCAGCAGCGGGGAGGGGACGCAGTATTTT.

A single count supports this clone. This specimen includes other DNA sequences encoding the same CDR3. V gene TRBV5-1 combines with J gene TRBJ1-1; a possible D gene is TRBD1 (5 bases). V lost 4 bases and J lost 3, with 10 bases in between. CDR1 is SGHRS, CDR2 YFSETQ, per germline. The CDR3 totals 13 residues. The CDR3: CASSLAGDTEAFF. The CDR3 DNA follows: TGCGCCAGCAGCCTGGCGGGGGACACTGAAGCTTTCTTT.

About this clone: A read error likely explains this, since a far larger clone differs by one base. The chain has TRBV7-9 and TRBJ2-1; D gene uncertain. CDR3 length equals 12 residues. Germline V gene sequence: CDR1 SEHNR, CDR2 FQNEAQ (reference sequence). Here the CDR3 reads CASSLLDNEQLF. The CDR3 bases are TGTGCCAGCAGCTTATTAGACAATGAGCAGCTCTTC.

The chain carries TRBV5-3 and TRBJ1-4; D is uncertain. TRBV5-3 is designated an ORF whose function remains uncertain. V lost 7 bases, J lost 8 bases, and 6 bases lay in between. The CDR3 has 10 amino acids. DNA for the CDR3: TGTGCCAGAGGGAAGGAAAAACTGTTTTTT. Amino acids: CARGKEKLFF.

V is TRBV15 and J is TRBJ1-5, with D perhaps TRBD1 (6 bases). With 3 bases removed from V and 2 bases from J, the gap between germline ends came to 8 bases. The CDR3 has 14 residues. Germline loops: CDR1 LNHNV, CDR2 YYDKDF (reference sequence). DNA for the CDR3: TGTGCCACCAGCAGTAGACAGGGCAATCAGCCCCAGCATTTT. Translation gives CATSSRQGNQPQHF. Full variable domain (missing parts from reference TRBV15 and TRBJ1-5): DAMVIQNPRYQVTQFGKPVTLSCSQTLNHNVMYWYQQKSSQAPKLLFHYYDKDFNNEADTPDNFQSRRPNTSFCFLDIRSPGLGDTAMYLCATSSRQGNQPQHFGDGTRLSIL.

Details on this clone: This specimen includes other DNA sequences encoding the same CDR3. The genes are TRBV13 and TRBJ2-5, with a weak D call TRBD1 (6 bases). The DNA end favors TRBJ2-7, so the J call may be wrong. Germline CDR1 is PRHDT and CDR2 is FYEKMQ (reference sequence). CDR3 length: 15 amino acids. The CDR3 DNA reads TGTGCCAGCAGCTTGGGGGCCTCCGGCTCCTACGAGCAGTACTTC. Protein sequence: CASSLGASGSYEQYF.

V is TRBV9 and J is TRBJ2-1; D is unclear. Germline assignment: CDR1 SGDLS and CDR2 YYNGEE. This CDR3 spans 19 amino acids. With 0 bases removed from V and 0 bases from J, the gap between germline ends came to 19 bases. For the CDR3, the DNA is TGTGCCAGCAGCGTAGGTATCAGTTGGGCAGCCGGCTCCTACAATGAGCAGTTCTTC. Amino acid sequence: CASSVGISWAAGSYNEQFF.

CDR3 region: CSVEAARGGEQYF. The CDR3 bases are TGCAGCGTTGAGGCGGCGAGGGGGGGCGAGCAGTACTTC. The V and J genes are TRBV29-1 and TRBJ2-5, with D perhaps TRBD2 (7 bases). The end of the DNA aligns better with TRBJ2-7, so the J call may be wrong. The CDR3 covers 13 residues. Per the germline V gene, CDR1 is SQVTM and CDR2 is ANQGSEA.

J is TRBJ2-1 and V is TRBV7-2; 10 bases align to TRBD2. The length of the CDR3 is 16 residues. Germline V lookup: CDR1 SGHTA, CDR2 FQGNSA. Trimming at V came to 5 bases and at J to 6 bases, leaving 10 bases not matched to a gene. CDR3 nucleotide sequence: TGTGCCAGCAGCCCCACCCGAATAGCGGGAGGCAATGAGCAGTTCTTC. Residues: CASSPTRIAGGNEQFF.

This clone was seen only once. The chain combines TRBV7-9 with TRBJ2-1, with a weak D call TRBD2 (5 bases). Germline CDR1 is SEHNR and CDR2 is FQNEAQ (reference sequence). This CDR3 contains 17 residues. V was clipped by 1 base and J by 8 bases, with 21 bases between them. CDR3 coding DNA: TGTGCCAGCAGCTTAGAAGGTGCAAGTCGCCCCGGGGATGAGCAGTTCTTC. Protein: CASSLEGASRPGDEQFF.

V usage is TRBV2 and J usage is TRBJ2-7, with 8 positions matching TRBD1. Per germline, CDR1 SNHLY and CDR2 FYNNEI. The CDR3 is 13 residues long. V lost 6 bases to trimming and J lost 5 bases; unmatched junction nucleotides: 6. This chain's CDR3 is CASSGRGLDEQYF. DNA for the CDR3: TGTGCCAGCAGCGGCAGGGGGCTTGACGAGCAGTACTTC.

J is TRBJ2-5 and V is TRBV11-2, with D maybe TRBD1 (5 bases). Germline V gives CDR1 SGHAT, CDR2 FQNNGV. The CDR3 has 15 residues. V lost 8 bases, J lost 2 bases, and 18 bases lay in between. The CDR3 protein is CASGSPTVVQETQYF. CDR3 DNA: TGTGCCAGCGGCTCCCCGACAGTTGTACAAGAGACCCAGTACTTC.

The genes are TRBV30 and TRBJ2-5; unclear D gene. The J call is in doubt because the DNA end fits TRBJ2-7 better. Germline values: CDR1 GTSNPN, CDR2 SVGIG (reference sequence). The CDR3 has 13 residues. The CDR3 DNA sequence: TGTGCCTGGAGCTGGCTTAACTCCTACGAGCAGTACTTC. It yields the protein CAWSWLNSYEQYF.

This rearrangement joins TRBV30 to TRBJ1-2; maybe TRBD1 (6 bases). This CDR3 region has 14 residues. Per germline, CDR1 GTSNPN and CDR2 SVGIG (reference sequence). V was shortened by 1 base and J by 8 bases, with 17 bases between the two germline ends. The CDR3 loop is CAWSAASDSGGYTF. CDR3 bases: TGTGCCTGGAGTGCTGCCTCGGACAGTGGCGGCTACACCTTC.

The chain employs TRBV7-6 and TRBJ2-1; 9 positions agree with TRBD1. This CDR3 is built from 15 residues. Losses at the gene ends were 4 bases for V and 7 bases for J; bases not matched to a gene: 8. The germline V gene has CDR1 SGHVS and CDR2 FNYEAQ. CDR3 sequence: CASSSGTGRWNEQFF. DNA of the CDR3: TGTGCCAGCAGCTCAGGGACAGGGCGTTGGAATGAGCAGTTCTTC.

The rearrangement joins TRBV7-9 to TRBJ2-2; TRBD2 aligns across 8 bases. The CDR3 consists of 15 residues. Trimming removed 3 bases from V and 5 bases from J; junction bases left unmatched: 5. Germline CDR1 and CDR2: SEHNR and FQNEAQ (reference sequence). The CDR3 DNA reads TGTGCCAGCAGCTTCGGAGCGGGAGCGACCGGGGAGCTGTTTTTT. This codes for CASSFGAGATGELFF.

For the CDR3, the DNA is TGTGCCAGCAGCTTTAGCGGGAGCTGGGATGAGCAGTTCTTC. Protein product: CASSFSGSWDEQFF. V usage is TRBV5-6 and J usage is TRBJ2-1; 9 nucleotides match TRBD2. Looked up from germline, CDR1 is SGHDT and CDR2 is YYEEEE. Trimming at V came to 2 bases and at J to 8 bases, leaving 5 bases not matched to a gene. The CDR3 runs 14 residues.

This clone was found once. The chain is built from TRBV2 and TRBJ1-4; the D gene is possibly TRBD1 (5 bases). The V gene lost 3 bases and the J gene lost 10 bases, with 12 bases spanning the gap. This CDR3 has 13 residues. Germline V CDR1 and CDR2: SNHLY, FYNNEI. The CDR3 loop reads CASSEGQVGKLFF. Written as DNA, the CDR3 is TGTGCCAGCAGTGAGGGGCAGGTGGGAAAACTGTTTTTT.

As for this clone: This likely traces to a read error, being one base from a far larger clone. The V and J genes are TRBV5-4 and TRBJ2-3; the D is unclear. The CDR3 consists of 12 residues. Trimming took off 4 bases at V and 3 bases at J, with 6 bases between the two ends. The V gene's germline CDR1 is SGHNT and CDR2 YYREEE (reference sequence). The CDR3 DNA reads as TGTGCCAGCAGCGCCCGGACAGATACGCAGTATTTT. As protein: CASSARTDTQYF.

This clone was recorded only once. The gene calls are TRBV4-1 and TRBJ2-7, with TRBD2 matching over 9 bases. J lost 0 bases, V lost 3 bases, and 15 bases had no gene match. This CDR3 contains 19 residues. From germline, CDR1 is MGHRA and CDR2 YSYEKL. The CDR3 sequence is CASSHRWGGLAGPSYEQYF. The CDR3 DNA is TGCGCCAGCAGCCACAGATGGGGAGGGCTAGCGGGACCCTCCTACGAGCAGTACTTC.

This chain uses TRBV19 with TRBJ2-3; 8 bases agree with TRBD2. CDR1 is LNHDA, CDR2 SQIVND, per germline (reference sequence). After removal of 6 bases from V and 5 bases from J, the junction contained 10 bases not matched to a gene. The CDR3 extends over 15 amino acids. This chain's CDR3 is CASSLGRVRVDTQYF. The CDR3 DNA reads as TGTGCCAGTAGCCTCGGGAGGGTCAGGGTAGATACGCAGTATTTT.

The genes are TRBV5-6 and TRBJ1-4; D not certain. The CDR3 runs 15 residues. From germline, CDR1 is SGHDT and CDR2 YYEEEE. V shed 3 bases and J shed 0 bases, with 9 bases lying between them. The chain's CDR3 is CASSWGGATNEKLFF. For the CDR3, the DNA is TGTGCCAGCAGCTGGGGAGGAGCAACTAATGAAAAACTGTTTTTT.

This chain connects TRBV4-3 to TRBJ2-7; D call uncertain. The CDR3 loop spans 15 amino acids. The germline V and J ends were trimmed by 1 base and 3 bases, with 13 bases remaining between them. CDR1 is LGHNA, CDR2 YSLEER, per germline. The CDR3, as DNA: TGCGCCAGCAGCCAAGGTTACGGACCTGACTACGAGCAGTACTTC. Protein sequence: CASSQGYGPDYEQYF.

The V gene is TRBV27, the J gene TRBJ2-6, with unresolved D. V dropped 1 base and J dropped 0 bases, with 7 bases sitting between them. Germline V gene data show CDR1 as MNHEY and CDR2 as SMNVEV (reference sequence). This CDR3 has 16 residues. DNA of the CDR3: TGTGCCAGCAGTTTATTACGTAACTCTGGGGCCAACGTCCTGACTTTC. This translates into CASSLLRNSGANVLTF. The full variable domain, rest sourced from reference TRBV27 and TRBJ2-6, is EAQVTQNPRYLITVTGKKLTVTCSQNMNHEYMSWYRQDPGLGLRQIYYSMNVEVTDKGDVPEGYKVSRKEKRNFPLILESPSPNQTSLYFCASSLLRNSGANVLTFGAGSRLTVL.

The genes are TRBV5-5 and TRBJ1-5; TRBD1 matches at 9 bases. V lost 2 bases and J lost 7; bases outside the gene matches: 7. The CDR3 runs to 15 residues. Germline lookup yields CDR1 SGHKS and CDR2 YYEKEE (reference sequence). This CDR3 reads CASSLGQGFRQPQHF. The CDR3 DNA follows: TGTGCCAGCAGCTTAGGACAGGGGTTTAGGCAGCCCCAGCATTTT. The full variable domain, completed using reference TRBV5-5 and TRBJ1-5, is DAGVTQSPTHLIKTRGQQVTLRCSPISGHKSVSWYQQVLGQGPQFIFQYYEKEERGRGNFPDRFSARQFPNYSSELNVNALLLGDSALYLCASSLGQGFRQPQHFGDGTRLSIL.